The 7 T cell receptor beta chains reported below all come from one sample, sequenced in a study of OX40 agonist ivuxolimab in advanced cancers. Profiled with immunoSEQ multiplex PCR; TCRdb holds only in-frame clones, not every one. Counted here are some 60,000 clones, roughly 89% occurring once; the ten biggest clones make up roughly 13%. Specimen: CD4+ or CD8+ T cells sorted from blood, collected in a trial of the OX40 agonist ivuxolimab. These receptors were obtained from an adult with an advanced solid tumor such as melanoma, head and neck, liver or kidney cancer.

This sequence joins TRBV2 and TRBJ2-3; 7 nucleotides agree with TRBD2. The CDR3 loop spans 15 amino acids. Germline CDR1 is SNHLY and CDR2 is FYNNEI. V trimming: 4 bases; J trimming: 1 base; junction bases outside the gene matches: 5. The CDR3 here is CASSGGGGRTDTQYF. The CDR3 DNA is TGTGCCAGCAGTGGTGGGGGGGGACGCACAGATACGCAGTATTTT.

V and J are TRBV9 and TRBJ1-3, with TRBD1 matching over 7 bases. The CDR3 totals 15 residues. J lost 1 base, V lost 4 bases, and 5 bases had no gene match. Germline assignment: CDR1 SGDLS and CDR2 YYNGEE. The CDR3 loop is CASSSQQGSGNTIYF. CDR3 coding DNA: TGTGCCAGCAGCTCGCAACAGGGGTCTGGAAACACCATATATTTT.

The rearrangement links TRBV11-3 to TRBJ2-5, with D perhaps matching TRBD2 (6 bases). This CDR3 is built from 13 residues. Trimming took off 7 bases at V and 4 bases at J, with 13 bases between the two ends. Germline loops: CDR1 SGHNT, CDR2 YENEEA. CDR3 bases: TGTGCCAGCAACCCGCAGGAGGGAGAGACCCAGTACTTC. Translated, it gives CASNPQEGETQYF.

The chain joins TRBV6-1 to TRBJ2-7, with unresolved D. CDR3 length equals 12 residues. V lost 3 bases to trimming and J lost 4 bases, with 7 bases between them. CDR1 is MNHNS, CDR2 SASEGT, per germline. In DNA, the CDR3 is TGTGCCAGCAGTGACAGCCTTTACGAGCAGTACTTC. Its translation: CASSDSLYEQYF.

This chain joins TRBV28 and TRBJ1-5; D is perhaps TRBD1 (5 bases). V was clipped by 0 bases and J by 2 bases, with 8 bases between them. The CDR3 has 15 residues. Germline CDR1 and CDR2: MDHEN and SYDVKM. The CDR3 bases are TGTGCCAGCAGTTTATGGGGGGGAGGCAATCAGCCCCAGCATTTT. This sequence encodes CASSLWGGGNQPQHF.

The chain links TRBV11-2 to TRBJ2-7, with D hard to call. Trimming pared 0 bases from V and 3 bases from J, leaving 12 bases between. CDR1 SGHAT and CDR2 FQNNGV come from the germline V gene. The length of the CDR3 is 15 residues. DNA of the CDR3: TGTGCCAGCAGCTTAGATCCCGGCGCCCGCTACGAGCAGTACTTC. Amino acids: CASSLDPGARYEQYF.

The V call is TRBV29-1, the J call TRBJ1-1; D remains ambiguous. The CDR3 loop spans 11 amino acids. Trimming stripped 6 bases from V and 5 bases from J, with 10 bases between. Germline lookup yields CDR1 SQVTM and CDR2 ANQGSEA. Here the CDR3 reads CSVTWGTEAFF. CDR3 DNA: TGCAGCGTAACCTGGGGAACTGAAGCTTTCTTT.